The present T cell receptor (beta chain) was sequenced within a study of control samples from healthy donors and cancer patients. Trimming took off 0 bases at V and 0 bases at J, with 10 bases between the two ends. Germline V CDR1 and CDR2: SGHKS, YYEKEE (reference sequence). The CDR3 extends over 16 amino acids. The repertoire was sequenced with immunoSEQ multiplex PCR; TCRdb's copy has only in-frame clones and lacks some. The sample consists of 30,000 or so clones, roughly 94% of them appearing once. The receptor was isolated from a man aged 55 to 70 in good health. Sequenced material: blood. The gene calls are TRBV5-5 and TRBJ1-5, with unresolved D. The CDR3 is CASSLEGSYSNQPQHF. CDR3 coding DNA: TGTGCCAGCAGCTTGGAAGGAAGCTATAGCAATCAGCCCCAGCATTTT.